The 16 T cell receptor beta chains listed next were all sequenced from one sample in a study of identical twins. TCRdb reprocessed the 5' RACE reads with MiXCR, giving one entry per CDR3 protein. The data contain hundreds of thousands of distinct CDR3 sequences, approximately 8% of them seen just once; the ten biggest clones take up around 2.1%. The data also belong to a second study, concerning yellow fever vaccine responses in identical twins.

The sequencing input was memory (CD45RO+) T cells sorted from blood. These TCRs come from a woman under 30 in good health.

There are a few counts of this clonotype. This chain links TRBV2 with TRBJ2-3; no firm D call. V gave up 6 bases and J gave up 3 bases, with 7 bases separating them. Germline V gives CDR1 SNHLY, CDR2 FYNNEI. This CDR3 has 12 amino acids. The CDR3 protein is CASRRTTDTQYF. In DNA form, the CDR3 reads TGTGCCAGCAGAAGAACTACAGATACGCAGTATTTT.

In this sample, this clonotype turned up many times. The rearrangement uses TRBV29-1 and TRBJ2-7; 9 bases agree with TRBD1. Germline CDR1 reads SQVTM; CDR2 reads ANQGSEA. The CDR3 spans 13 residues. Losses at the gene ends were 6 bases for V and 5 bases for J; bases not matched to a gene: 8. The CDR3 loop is CSVPRGQGDEQYF. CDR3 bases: TGCAGCGTCCCCAGGGGACAGGGCGACGAGCAGTACTTC.

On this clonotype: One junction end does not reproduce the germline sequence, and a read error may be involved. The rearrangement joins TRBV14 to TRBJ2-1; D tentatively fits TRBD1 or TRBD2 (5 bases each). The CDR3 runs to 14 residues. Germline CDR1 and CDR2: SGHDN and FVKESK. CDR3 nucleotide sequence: TGTGCCAGCAGCAAAGACCCGAGGGGTCCTGAGCAGTTCTTC. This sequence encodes CASSKDPRGPEQFF.

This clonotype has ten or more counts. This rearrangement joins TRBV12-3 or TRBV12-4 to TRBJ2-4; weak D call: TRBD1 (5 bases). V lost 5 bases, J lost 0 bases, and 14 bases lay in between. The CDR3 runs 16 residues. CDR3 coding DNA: TGTGCCAGCAGTGATCAGGGTATTGTAGCCAAAAACATTCAGTACTTC. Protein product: CASSDQGIVAKNIQYF.

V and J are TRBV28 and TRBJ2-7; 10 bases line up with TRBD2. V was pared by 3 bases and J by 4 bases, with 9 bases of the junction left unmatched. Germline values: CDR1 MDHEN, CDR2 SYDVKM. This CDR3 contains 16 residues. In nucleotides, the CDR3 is TGTGCCAGCAGTTTCCAGCGGGGGGGCCGTGGATACGAGCAGTACGTC. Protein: CASSFQRGGRGYEQYV.

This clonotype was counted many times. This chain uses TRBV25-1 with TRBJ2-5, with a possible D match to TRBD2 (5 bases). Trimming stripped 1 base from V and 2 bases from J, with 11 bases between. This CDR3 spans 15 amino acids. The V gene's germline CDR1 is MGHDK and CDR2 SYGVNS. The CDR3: CASSELTGWQETQYF. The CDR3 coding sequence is TGTGCCAGCAGTGAATTAACGGGATGGCAAGAGACCCAGTACTTC.

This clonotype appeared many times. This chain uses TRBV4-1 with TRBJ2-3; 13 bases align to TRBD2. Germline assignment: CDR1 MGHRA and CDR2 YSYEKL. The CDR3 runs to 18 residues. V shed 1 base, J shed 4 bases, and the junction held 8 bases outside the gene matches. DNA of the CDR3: TGCGCCAGCAGCCAAGGGGGGACTAGCGGGATAGGAGCAGATACGCAGTATTTT. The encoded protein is CASSQGGTSGIGADTQYF.

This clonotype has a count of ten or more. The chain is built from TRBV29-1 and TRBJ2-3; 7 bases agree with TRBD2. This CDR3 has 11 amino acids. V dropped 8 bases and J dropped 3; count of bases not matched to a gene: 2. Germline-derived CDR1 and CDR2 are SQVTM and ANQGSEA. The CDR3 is CSSGGTDTQYF. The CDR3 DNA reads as TGCAGCTCCGGGGGGACAGATACGCAGTATTTT.

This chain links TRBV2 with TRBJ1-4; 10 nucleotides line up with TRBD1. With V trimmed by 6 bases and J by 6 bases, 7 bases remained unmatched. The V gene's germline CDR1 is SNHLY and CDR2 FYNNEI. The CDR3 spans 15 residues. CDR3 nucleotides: TGTGCCAGCAGATTAACCGGGACAGGGGATGAAAAACTGTTTTTT. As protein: CASRLTGTGDEKLFF.

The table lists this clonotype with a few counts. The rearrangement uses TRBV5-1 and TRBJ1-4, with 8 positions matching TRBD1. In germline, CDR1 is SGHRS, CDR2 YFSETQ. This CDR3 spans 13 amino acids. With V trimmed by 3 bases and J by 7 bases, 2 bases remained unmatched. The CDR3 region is CASSSGQAEKLFF. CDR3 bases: TGCGCCAGCAGCTCGGGACAGGCTGAAAAACTGTTTTTT.

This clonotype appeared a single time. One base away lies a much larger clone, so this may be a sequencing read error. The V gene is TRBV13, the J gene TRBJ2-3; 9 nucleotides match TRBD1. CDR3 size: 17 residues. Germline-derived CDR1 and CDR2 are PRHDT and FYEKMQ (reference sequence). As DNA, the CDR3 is TGTGCCCGCAGTTTTGTGTTTGGGACAGGGATGGCCCATACGCAGTATTTT. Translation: CARSFVFGTGMAHTQYF.

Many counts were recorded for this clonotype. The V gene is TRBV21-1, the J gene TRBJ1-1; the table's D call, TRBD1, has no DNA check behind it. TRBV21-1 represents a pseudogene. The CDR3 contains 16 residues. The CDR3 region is CASSPRERTGWTEAFF. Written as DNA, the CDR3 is TGTGCCAGCAGCCCCCGAGAGAGGACAGGTTGGACTGAAGCTTTCTTT.

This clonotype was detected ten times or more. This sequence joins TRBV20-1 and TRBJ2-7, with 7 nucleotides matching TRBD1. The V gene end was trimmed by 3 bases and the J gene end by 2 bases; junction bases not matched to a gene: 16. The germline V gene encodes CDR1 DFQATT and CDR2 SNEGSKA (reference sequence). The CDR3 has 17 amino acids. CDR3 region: CSARRGDQQGTPYEQYF. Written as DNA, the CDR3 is TGCAGTGCTAGGAGGGGCGATCAACAGGGGACCCCCTACGAGCAGTACTTC.

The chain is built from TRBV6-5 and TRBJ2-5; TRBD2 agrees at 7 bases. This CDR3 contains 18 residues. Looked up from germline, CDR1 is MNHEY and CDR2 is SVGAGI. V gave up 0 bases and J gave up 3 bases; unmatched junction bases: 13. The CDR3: CASSYSRLSGIKEETQYF. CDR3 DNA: TGTGCCAGCAGTTACTCGAGGCTGAGCGGGATCAAGGAAGAGACCCAGTACTTC.

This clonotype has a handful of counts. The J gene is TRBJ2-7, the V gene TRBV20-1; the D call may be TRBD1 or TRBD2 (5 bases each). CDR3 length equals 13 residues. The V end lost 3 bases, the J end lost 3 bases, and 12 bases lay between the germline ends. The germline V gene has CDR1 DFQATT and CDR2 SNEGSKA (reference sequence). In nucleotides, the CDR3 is TGCAGTGCTAGTCGGTTGGGGGACTACGAGCAGTACTTC. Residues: CSASRLGDYEQYF.

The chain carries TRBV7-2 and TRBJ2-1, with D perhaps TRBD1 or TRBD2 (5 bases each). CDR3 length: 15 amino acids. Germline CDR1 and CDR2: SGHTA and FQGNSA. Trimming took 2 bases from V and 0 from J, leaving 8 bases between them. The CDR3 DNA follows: TGTGCCAGCAGCTTATGGGGGAGCTCCTACAATGAGCAGTTCTTC. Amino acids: CASSLWGSSYNEQFF.